This T cell receptor beta chain appears in the sequencing data of a study of CD8 T cells in Susac syndrome (dated 2019 in TCRdb). Broadly, across the study: The study used repertoire sequencing to test whether antigen drove CD8+ T cell activation and differentiation in Susac syndrome. General conclusions and limits of the study: The number of individuals in the TCR sequencing and HLA analysis was recognized as being relatively small.

RNA was extracted using the RNeasy kit, and roughly 0.5 to 1 microgram was reverse transcribed with random hexamers. The immunoSEQ multiplex PCR assay, which covers 54 Vbeta and 13 Jbeta segments, was used to amplify TCR beta CDR3 regions. To correct PCR amplification bias, a synthetic template baseline was used for both primer optimization and computational correction. As for how the authors treated the data: Reads were annotated to V, D and J genes per IMGT and analyzed with immunoSEQ Analyzer, keeping only productive sequences. Clonality was calculated as one minus the Shannon entropy normalized by log2 of the number of productive unique sequences. For each patient and control, public and private clones were evaluated among the 100 most prevalent clones. A clone was defined as Susac-specific if it was absent from the healthy and MS cohorts, from 1052 published viral clones and from other ImmuneACCESS disease sequences. In TCRdb, the public reads were trimmed at Q25 with fastp and aligned with MiXCR, with productive beta chains retained. Under each unique CDR3 protein, matching rows form one entry showing the most common genes and DNA. The V and J calls shown here were made by TCRdb, not taken from the authors' results. For this sample there are approximately 170,000 distinct CDR3 sequences; roughly nine tenths appear just once. Roughly 0.08% of the sample rests with the top ten.

Peripheral blood CD8+ and CD4+ T cells from healthy donors, Susac syndrome patients and multiple sclerosis patients were profiled by high-throughput TCR beta sequencing. Healthy donors were included as age- and sex-matched controls. CD8+ TEMRA cells were enriched by FACS, while bulk CD8+ and CD4+ T cells were purified by magnetic negative isolation. Blood was collected in EDTA tubes and processed within 24 hours, with PBMCs isolated through density gradient centrifugation. PBMCs destined for TCR sequencing were cryopreserved in liquid nitrogen and later thawed in a 37 °C water bath. The sorted or isolated CD4+, CD8+ and CD8+ TEMRA cells reached a purity of at least 90%. CDR1 and CDR2, looked up from the germline V gene, are KGHDR and SFDVKD. The CDR3 measures 15 amino acids from cysteine to phenylalanine. Only the CDR3 part of the read is kept: 45 bases, read in frame from the first base. Trimming takes 9 bases from V and 5 bases from J, and the germline ends sit 16 bases apart.

Concerning this clonotype itself: No cognate antigen has been identified for it. Per-nucleotide qualities are absent, and no much larger clonotype sits a single base away.

The V and J segments used are TRBV24-1 and TRBJ1-6, with a tentative D gene TRBD1 over 6 matching bases. The specimen was CD4+ T cells from PBMCs. This clonotype was obtained from a human donor in good health. The DNA sequence follows: TGTGCCACCTTGTGGGGCCACAGGGATAATTCACCCCTCCACTTT. It translates as CATLWGHRDNSPLHF.